What follows are 20 T cell receptor beta chains derived from one specimen sequenced in a study of a mutant IDH1 vaccine in newly diagnosed glioma. These TCRs' antigens remain unknown. Regarding time point: week 47, end of study. Every single dose of the vaccine, 300 ug of mutant IDH1 20-mer peptide, came with topical imiquimod. Only in-frame clones appear in the TCRdb table, and some are missing; sequencing was by immunoSEQ multiplex PCR. The data contain tens of thousands of clones, less than 80% of them singletons. The sequencing used PBMCs, collected from a glioma patient whose treatment included an IDH1 peptide vaccine. These receptors came from a man aged 45-65 years with glioma.

The genes are TRBV5-4 and TRBJ1-2; D is ambiguous. Germline CDR1 SGHNT, CDR2 YYREEE (reference sequence). The CDR3 sequence is 13 residues long. Trimming pared 7 bases from V and 10 bases from J, leaving 20 bases between. The CDR3, as DNA: TGTGCCAGCTTTTTGAATGGACGGGCACTCTACACCTTC. This codes for CASFLNGRALYTF.

This clone was observed a few times. The CDR3 DNA is TGCGCCAGCAGCTTGGCCGGAGGAAAAGGCCAGCCCCAGCATTTT. Translating it yields CASSLAGGKGQPQHF. The chain carries TRBV5-1 and TRBJ1-5, with unresolved D. The germline gives CDR1 SGHRS, CDR2 YFSETQ. The V end was cut by 0 bases, the J end by 7 bases, with 14 bases between. This CDR3 has 15 residues.

This chain connects TRBV10-1 to TRBJ2-7, with TRBD2 matching over 7 bases. J lost 2 bases, V lost 8 bases, and 12 bases had no gene match. The CDR3 totals 15 residues. CDR1 is WNHNN and CDR2 is SYGVQD in the germline V gene (reference sequence). The CDR3 DNA follows: TGCGCCAGCTCACATAGCGGGTCGGACCCCTACGAGCAGTACTTC. The encoded protein is CASSHSGSDPYEQYF.

This clone was found once. The J gene is TRBJ2-6, the V gene TRBV5-4; the D gene is possibly TRBD1 (6 bases). Per germline, CDR1 SGHNT and CDR2 YYREEE (reference sequence). The CDR3 runs 15 residues. The V gene lost 3 bases and the J gene lost 2 bases, with 9 bases spanning the gap. DNA for the CDR3: TGTGCCAGCAGCTCCGGACAGACTGGGGCCAACGTCCTGACTTTC. As protein: CASSSGQTGANVLTF.

The gene calls are TRBV9 and TRBJ2-1, with TRBD2 identical over 11 bases. Losses at the gene ends were 0 bases for V and 10 bases for J; bases not matched to a gene: 6. Germline loops: CDR1 SGDLS, CDR2 YYNGEE. This CDR3 region has 15 residues. The CDR3 nucleotides are TGTGCCAGCAGCGTAGATAGCGGGGGGGCGAGAGAGCAGTTCTTC. It specifies CASSVDSGGAREQFF.

V usage is TRBV9 and J usage is TRBJ2-7; 10 bases fit TRBD1. This CDR3 contains 16 residues. J was trimmed by 7 bases and V by 4 bases; bases with no gene match: 14. CDR1 is SGDLS and CDR2 is YYNGEE in the germline V gene. The CDR3 sequence is CASSPFTGTGVWEQYF. CDR3 sequence (DNA): TGTGCCAGCAGCCCCTTTACCGGGACAGGGGTTTGGGAGCAGTACTTC.

This chain connects TRBV27 to TRBJ1-1; D might be TRBD1 (5 bases). In germline, CDR1 is MNHEY, CDR2 SMNVEV (reference sequence). This CDR3 is 14 amino acids long. Trimming removed 6 bases from V and 3 bases from J, with 14 bases in between. CDR3 sequence (DNA): TGTGCCAGCAGATGGGGGAGGGGTGACACTGAAGCTTTCTTT. Amino acids: CASRWGRGDTEAFF.

The rearrangement joins TRBV19 to TRBJ2-2, with D possibly matching TRBD1 (6 bases). The CDR3 covers 14 residues. Germline V gene lookup returns CDR1 LNHDA and CDR2 SQIVND (reference sequence). Deletions cut 9 bases from V and 0 bases from J, with 11 bases between. DNA for the CDR3: TGTGCCAGCACTAGACAGGCGAACACCGGGGAGCTGTTTTTT. Translation gives CASTRQANTGELFF.

This clone has a handful of counts. The chain couples TRBV7-9 to TRBJ1-4; TRBD1 aligns across 7 bases. Unmatched junction bases numbered 8, after V lost 3 bases and J lost 7 bases. Per the germline V gene, CDR1 is SEHNR and CDR2 is FQNEAQ (reference sequence). The CDR3 extends over 15 amino acids. CDR3 nucleotides: TGTGCCAGCAGCTTGCTCGACAGGGAGGGTGAAAAACTGTTTTTT. The encoded protein is CASSLLDREGEKLFF. Supplemented by reference TRBV7-9 and TRBJ1-4, the full variable domain reads DTGVSQNPRHKITKRGQNVTFRCDPISEHNRLYWYRQTLGQGPEFLTYFQNEAQLEKSRLLSDRFSAERPKGSFSTLEIQRTEQGDSAMYLCASSLLDREGEKLFFGSGTQLSVL.

The chain joins TRBV18 to TRBJ2-2; D might be TRBD1 (7 bases). The CDR3 consists of 14 residues. Germline lookup yields CDR1 KGHSH and CDR2 LQKENI. Trimming pared 8 bases from V and 5 bases from J, leaving 15 bases between. The CDR3 protein is CASQTGRETGELFF. CDR3 DNA sequence: TGTGCCAGCCAGACAGGGCGGGAAACCGGGGAGCTGTTTTTT. The complete variable domain, with remaining parts taken from reference TRBV18 and TRBJ2-2, reads NAGVMQNPRHLVRRRGQEARLRCSPMKGHSHVYWYRQLPEEGLKFMVYLQKENIIDESGMPKERFSAEFPKEGPSILRIQQVVRGDSAAYFCASQTGRETGELFFGEGSRLTVL.

The rearrangement joins TRBV7-6 to TRBJ1-4; 7 bases agree with TRBD1. The V gene end was trimmed by 4 bases and the J gene end by 7 bases; junction bases not matched to a gene: 9. The length of the CDR3 is 15 residues. Germline CDR1 SGHVS, CDR2 FNYEAQ. The CDR3 DNA reads TGTGCCAGCAGCTCCATTGGACAGGAGGGTGAAAAACTGTTTTTT. Protein product: CASSSIGQEGEKLFF.

V usage is TRBV9 and J usage is TRBJ2-3, with TRBD2 matching 14 bases. The V segment lost 0 bases and the J segment 8 bases; nucleotides outside the gene matches: 5. CDR1 SGDLS and CDR2 YYNGEE come from the germline V gene. The CDR3 totals 16 residues. The CDR3 loop is CASSVEGGLAGVTQYF. CDR3 nucleotide sequence: TGTGCCAGCAGCGTAGAGGGGGGACTAGCGGGGGTTACGCAGTATTTT.

This clone appeared once. The V call is TRBV5-1, the J call TRBJ1-2; D is perhaps TRBD1 (6 bases). Germline CDR1 reads SGHRS; CDR2 reads YFSETQ. The CDR3 consists of 16 residues. The V end lost 4 bases, the J end lost 0 bases, and 16 bases lay between the germline ends. Here the CDR3 reads CASSPGGQASNYGYTF. DNA of the CDR3: TGCGCCAGCAGCCCGGGGGGGCAGGCGTCTAACTATGGCTACACCTTC.

This chain connects TRBV5-1 to TRBJ1-2, with 8 bases that match TRBD1. Unmatched junction bases numbered 5, after V lost 3 bases and J lost 1 base. The CDR3 extends over 15 amino acids. Looked up from germline, CDR1 is SGHRS and CDR2 is YFSETQ. CDR3 in amino acids: CASSSGTGFNYGYTF. In DNA, the CDR3 is TGCGCCAGCAGCTCAGGGACAGGTTTTAACTATGGCTACACCTTC.

The J gene is TRBJ2-1, the V gene TRBV4-3; weak D call: TRBD2 (6 bases). Germline V gene sequence: CDR1 LGHNA, CDR2 YSLEER. CDR3 length equals 15 residues. Between the trimmed V and J ends, which lost 0 bases and 10 bases, there was a span of 16 bases. This chain's CDR3 is CASSQDWRGAGEQFF. CDR3 bases: TGCGCCAGCAGCCAAGATTGGAGGGGCGCGGGGGAGCAGTTCTTC.

This clone was counted only a few times. The J gene is TRBJ1-1, the V gene TRBV5-1, with TRBD1 as a possible D gene (6 bases). Trimming took 4 bases from V and 0 from J, leaving 13 bases between them. Germline V gene sequence: CDR1 SGHRS, CDR2 YFSETQ. This CDR3 is built from 15 residues. The CDR3, as DNA: TGCGCCAGCAGCCTTAGCGGACAGCTGAACACTGAAGCTTTCTTT. Translated, it gives CASSLSGQLNTEAFF.

This chain links TRBV5-1 with TRBJ1-5; 8 bases map to TRBD1. Trimming took 4 bases from V and 1 from J; bases not matched to a gene: 10. From germline, CDR1 is SGHRS and CDR2 YFSETQ. The CDR3 runs to 17 residues. CDR3: CASSPGPRTGSNQPQHF. The CDR3 nucleotides read TGCGCCAGCAGCCCAGGTCCCCGGACAGGGAGCAATCAGCCCCAGCATTTT.

The chain joins TRBV7-9 to TRBJ1-5; possibly TRBD1 for D (6 bases). In germline, CDR1 is SEHNR, CDR2 FQNEAQ (reference sequence). Between the trimmed V and J ends, which lost 1 base and 2 bases, there was a span of 9 bases. CDR3 length equals 15 residues. The CDR3 coding sequence is TGTGCCAGCAGCTTAGAGGGGGGACGCAATCAGCCCCAGCATTTT. This encodes CASSLEGGRNQPQHF.

DNA of the CDR3: TGCAGCGTTGAAGGACGTCCTGGGACAGGAAGGGGGGATACGCAGTATTTT. Its translation is CSVEGRPGTGRGDTQYF. The chain employs TRBV29-1 and TRBJ2-3; the match to TRBD1 covers 8 bases. The CDR3 runs to 17 residues. Germline CDR1 SQVTM, CDR2 ANQGSEA. With V trimmed by 1 base and J by 6 bases, 15 bases remained unmatched.

Written as DNA, the CDR3 is TGTGCCAGCAGCGATCGGGACAGGGGGAACACTGAAGCTTTCTTT. Amino acid sequence: CASSDRDRGNTEAFF. The rearrangement links TRBV5-5 to TRBJ1-1; 10 nucleotides align to TRBD1. CDR3 length equals 15 residues. Germline-derived CDR1 and CDR2 are SGHKS and YYEKEE (reference sequence). V gave up 4 bases and J gave up 1 base; unmatched junction bases: 4. Full variable domain (outside the CDR3, taken from reference TRBV5-5 and TRBJ1-1): DAGVTQSPTHLIKTRGQQVTLRCSPISGHKSVSWYQQVLGQGPQFIFQYYEKEERGRGNFPDRFSARQFPNYSSELNVNALLLGDSALYLCASSDRDRGNTEAFFGQGTRLTVV.